These T cell receptor beta chains were read from a single sample in a study of blood T cell repertoires in COVID-19. The assay was immunoSEQ multiplex PCR, and TCRdb's table has in-frame clones only and misses some. This table holds roughly 49,000 clones, roughly 80% found once. Source material: peripheral blood. All receptors derive from a man aged 45 to 65 with active COVID-19. The CDR3 runs from the conserved cysteine through the conserved F or W. A D gene is named only where the DNA matches it firmly. Only some rows state a clone size, as once, few, many or a class for expanded clones.

v_call: TRBV12-1
cdr3_length: 17
j_call: TRBJ1-5
clone_size: -
d_call: -
cdr3_nt: TGTGCCAGCAGCTTTCAGGGGGAGGAATTCGGCAATCAGCCCCAGCATTTT
cdr3_aa: CASSFQGEEFGNQPQHF

v_call: TRBV6-6
cdr3_length: 15
j_call: TRBJ2-5
clone_size: -
d_call: TRBD2
cdr3_nt: TGTGCCAGCAGTGACCGACTAGCGGGGAAAGAGACCCAGTACTTC
cdr3_aa: CASSDRLAGKETQYF

v_call: TRBV11-2
cdr3_length: 14
j_call: TRBJ2-5
clone_size: -
d_call: TRBD2
cdr3_nt: TGTGCCAGCAGCTTAGTCGGACTAGCGGAGACCCAGTACTTC
cdr3_aa: CASSLVGLAETQYF

v_call: TRBV14
cdr3_length: 17
j_call: TRBJ1-1
clone_size: -
d_call: TRBD1
cdr3_nt: TGTGCCAGCAGCCAAAAAACCGGGACAGCAATGAACACTGAAGCTTTCTTT
cdr3_aa: CASSQKTGTAMNTEAFF

v_call: TRBV2
cdr3_length: 15
j_call: TRBJ2-3
clone_size: -
d_call: TRBD1
cdr3_nt: TGTGCCAGCAGTGAGGGACAGGGGGCTGCAGATACGCAGTATTTT
cdr3_aa: CASSEGQGAADTQYF

v_call: TRBV19
cdr3_length: 13
j_call: TRBJ2-3
clone_size: -
d_call: -
cdr3_nt: TGTGCCAGTAGTTGGACGGGGGCAGATACGCAGTATTTT
cdr3_aa: CASSWTGADTQYF

v_call: TRBV2
cdr3_length: 13
j_call: TRBJ2-5
clone_size: -
d_call: -
cdr3_nt: TGTGCCAGTGGGGAAGGAGGGATGGAGACCCAGTACTTC
cdr3_aa: CASGEGGMETQYF

v_call: TRBV19
cdr3_length: 15
j_call: TRBJ1-5
clone_size: few
d_call: TRBD1
cdr3_nt: TGTGCCAGTAGGGCCCGGACAGGAATCCATCAGCCCCAGCATTTT
cdr3_aa: CASRARTGIHQPQHF

v_call: TRBV27
cdr3_length: 13
j_call: TRBJ1-2
clone_size: once
d_call: -
cdr3_nt: TGTGCCAGCAGTTTAGTAACTGACAGCATTCGCCTCTTC
cdr3_aa: CASSLVTDSIRLF

v_call: TRBV28
cdr3_length: 14
j_call: TRBJ2-1
clone_size: -
d_call: TRBD2
cdr3_nt: TGTGCCAGCAGTCACGGACTAGTCGGGGCTGAGCAGTTCTTC
cdr3_aa: CASSHGLVGAEQFF

v_call: TRBV24-1
cdr3_length: 16
j_call: TRBJ1-2
clone_size: few
d_call: -
cdr3_nt: TGTGCCACCAGCGATTCGCAGGGGAGCCCTAACTATGGCTACACCTTC
cdr3_aa: CATSDSQGSPNYGYTF

v_call: TRBV10-3
cdr3_length: 14
j_call: TRBJ2-3
clone_size: -
d_call: TRBD2
cdr3_nt: TGTGCCATCAGTGAACTAGCGGGGGGAGATACGCAGTATTTT
cdr3_aa: CAISELAGGDTQYF

v_call: TRBV6-5
cdr3_length: 14
j_call: TRBJ2-7
clone_size: -
d_call: -
cdr3_nt: TGTGCCAGCAGCCAGCCGGCAGCGATATACGAGCAGTACTTC
cdr3_aa: CASSQPAAIYEQYF

v_call: TRBV5-8
cdr3_length: 11
j_call: TRBJ2-3
clone_size: -
d_call: -
cdr3_nt: TGTGCCAGCAGCTTGCCTAATACGCAGTATTTT
cdr3_aa: CASSLPNTQYF

v_call: TRBV7-2
cdr3_length: 12
j_call: TRBJ1-2
clone_size: -
d_call: -
cdr3_nt: TGTGCCAGCAGCCCTGACAGCTATGGCTACACCTTC
cdr3_aa: CASSPDSYGYTF

v_call: TRBV4-1
cdr3_length: 17
j_call: TRBJ1-2
clone_size: -
d_call: -
cdr3_nt: TGCGCCAGCAGCCAACCTTTCCCCAGGACAGCGAACTATGGCTACACCTTC
cdr3_aa: CASSQPFPRTANYGYTF

v_call: TRBV19
cdr3_length: 13
j_call: TRBJ1-1
clone_size: -
d_call: -
cdr3_nt: TGTGCCAGTAACGGCAGGTCGAACACTGAAGCTTTCTTT
cdr3_aa: CASNGRSNTEAFF

v_call: TRBV11-2
cdr3_length: 15
j_call: TRBJ1-2
clone_size: -
d_call: -
cdr3_nt: TGTGCCAGCAGCTTAGAATACGACAGGAACTATGGCTACACCTTC
cdr3_aa: CASSLEYDRNYGYTF

v_call: TRBV6-5
cdr3_length: 15
j_call: TRBJ1-2
clone_size: -
d_call: TRBD1
cdr3_nt: TGTGCCAGCAGTTACGGGACAGATCATAACTATGGCTACACCTTC
cdr3_aa: CASSYGTDHNYGYTF

v_call: TRBV9
cdr3_length: 14
j_call: TRBJ2-7
clone_size: -
d_call: TRBD2
cdr3_nt: TGTGCCAGCAGTTCCGGGACTAGCCCCCACGAGCAGTACTTC
cdr3_aa: CASSSGTSPHEQYF

v_call: TRBV23-1
cdr3_length: 16
j_call: TRBJ2-2
clone_size: -
d_call: TRBD1
cdr3_nt: TGCGCCAGAAGAGCCCCGGGACAGGGGGCCACCGGGGAGCTGTTTTTT
cdr3_aa: CARRAPGQGATGELFF

v_call: TRBV6-5
cdr3_length: 14
j_call: TRBJ2-7
clone_size: -
d_call: -
cdr3_nt: TGTGCCAGCACCGGAAGGAGGGGATCCTACGAGCAGTACTTC
cdr3_aa: CASTGRRGSYEQYF

v_call: TRBV24-1
cdr3_length: 13
j_call: TRBJ2-1
clone_size: -
d_call: TRBD2
cdr3_nt: TGTGCCACCAGTTTAGCGGGGGGGCTTGAGCAGTTCTTC
cdr3_aa: CATSLAGGLEQFF

v_call: TRBV6-5
cdr3_length: 13
j_call: TRBJ1-2
clone_size: -
d_call: -
cdr3_nt: TGTGCCAGCACCAAGGGGGGGCTCTATGGCTACACCTTC
cdr3_aa: CASTKGGLYGYTF

v_call: TRBV6-2/TRBV6-3
cdr3_length: 16
j_call: TRBJ2-1
clone_size: -
d_call: TRBD2
cdr3_nt: TGTGCCAGCAGCCCTGGACTAGCGGGGGATTACAATGAGCAGTTCTTC
cdr3_aa: CASSPGLAGDYNEQFF

v_call: TRBV4-1
cdr3_length: 16
j_call: TRBJ1-4
clone_size: -
d_call: TRBD1
cdr3_nt: TGCGCCAGCAGCCAAACCGGACAGGGACTGAATGAAAAACTGTTTTTT
cdr3_aa: CASSQTGQGLNEKLFF

v_call: TRBV7-8
cdr3_length: 16
j_call: TRBJ2-7
clone_size: -
d_call: -
cdr3_nt: TGTGCCAGCAGCTTAGCGCACGGGAGTGGAACCTACGAGCAGTACTTC
cdr3_aa: CASSLAHGSGTYEQYF

v_call: TRBV19
cdr3_length: 15
j_call: TRBJ2-5
clone_size: -
d_call: TRBD2
cdr3_nt: TGTGCCAGTAGTATAGTAACTAGCGGGGGGAAGACCCAGTACTTC
cdr3_aa: CASSIVTSGGKTQYF

v_call: TRBV27
cdr3_length: 14
j_call: TRBJ1-5
clone_size: -
d_call: -
cdr3_nt: TGTGCCAGCAGTTCGCGAGGGAGCAATCAGCCCCAGCATTTT
cdr3_aa: CASSSRGSNQPQHF

v_call: TRBV19
cdr3_length: 12
j_call: TRBJ1-5
clone_size: few
d_call: -
cdr3_nt: TGTGGGGCGGGCTCGGGCAATCAGCCCCAGCATTTT
cdr3_aa: CGAGSGNQPQHF

v_call: TRBV10-3
cdr3_length: 17
j_call: TRBJ1-2
clone_size: once
d_call: TRBD1
cdr3_nt: TGTGCCATCAGCCCTTCGAAGGGGACAGGGGGCGACTATGGCTACACCTTC
cdr3_aa: CAISPSKGTGGDYGYTF

v_call: TRBV7-8
cdr3_length: 16
j_call: TRBJ1-3
clone_size: -
d_call: TRBD1
cdr3_nt: TGTGCCAGCAGCTCGGAGACAGGGGGCACTGGAAACACCATATATTTT
cdr3_aa: CASSSETGGTGNTIYF

v_call: TRBV10-3
cdr3_length: 13
j_call: TRBJ2-3
clone_size: -
d_call: TRBD1
cdr3_nt: TGTGCCATCCGGGACAGGGTCACAGATACGCAGTATTTT
cdr3_aa: CAIRDRVTDTQYF

v_call: TRBV29-1
cdr3_length: 14
j_call: TRBJ1-1
clone_size: -
d_call: TRBD1
cdr3_nt: TGCAGCGTTGATGCAGGGGGCAGGGGCACTGAAGCTTTCTTT
cdr3_aa: CSVDAGGRGTEAFF

v_call: TRBV6-1
cdr3_length: 16
j_call: TRBJ2-5
clone_size: -
d_call: TRBD1
cdr3_nt: TGTGCCAGCAGTGAAGGCCTGGGACAGGGGCAAGAGACCCAGTACTTC
cdr3_aa: CASSEGLGQGQETQYF

v_call: TRBV4-1
cdr3_length: 13
j_call: TRBJ2-7
clone_size: -
d_call: TRBD1
cdr3_nt: TGCGCCAGCAGCCAGGACAGGGGTTGGGAGCAGTACTTC
cdr3_aa: CASSQDRGWEQYF

v_call: TRBV27
cdr3_length: 16
j_call: TRBJ2-3
clone_size: -
d_call: TRBD2
cdr3_nt: TGTGCCAGCAGTTTTAGCGAGCGGGGGGGTTCAGATACGCAGTATTTT
cdr3_aa: CASSFSERGGSDTQYF

v_call: TRBV18
cdr3_length: 14
j_call: TRBJ1-6
clone_size: few
d_call: -
cdr3_nt: TGTGCCAGCTCACCGGGGCAGGGAAAATCACCCCTCCACTTT
cdr3_aa: CASSPGQGKSPLHF

v_call: TRBV21-1
cdr3_length: 17
j_call: TRBJ2-2
clone_size: -
d_call: -
cdr3_nt: TGTGCCAGCAGCGCCTATGAGGGGACACCGAACACCGGGGAGCTGTTTTTT
cdr3_aa: CASSAYEGTPNTGELFF

v_call: TRBV27
cdr3_length: 14
j_call: TRBJ2-3
clone_size: -
d_call: -
cdr3_nt: TGTGCCAGCAGTATAGACTACAGAACAGATACGCAGTATTTT
cdr3_aa: CASSIDYRTDTQYF